The rows below give T cell receptor beta chains drawn from one sample of a study of vaccination effects on CD4 cells after COVID-19. Sequencing used immunoSEQ multiplex PCR; TCRdb keeps in-frame clones, though not all of them. The sample has approximately 26,000 clones, approximately 80% seen once; the top ten hold approximately 21%. No antigen is known for these receptors. The sample in question was CD4+ T cells from PBMCs cultured with HCoV-NL63 spike peptides, obtained before COVID-19 vaccination. The receptors were sampled from a human donor who had a prior SARS-CoV-2 infection. Each CDR3 is given without its conserved first and last residue. Each record gives: V gene, J gene, CDR3 protein.

v_call: TRBV9
j_call: TRBJ2-2
cdr3_aa: ASSVGSSVGLASTGELF

v_call: TRBV15
j_call: TRBJ2-1
cdr3_aa: ATSRDYVAGSNEQF

v_call: TRBV2
j_call: TRBJ1-1
cdr3_aa: ASSDQAARLEAF

v_call: TRBV5-4
j_call: TRBJ2-1
cdr3_aa: ASSFRLAGVDNEQF

v_call: TRBV19
j_call: TRBJ1-2
cdr3_aa: ASSIRTSSYGYT

v_call: TRBV3-1/TRBV3-2
j_call: TRBJ1-1
cdr3_aa: ASSLPVGENTEAF

v_call: TRBV7-8
j_call: TRBJ1-2
cdr3_aa: ASSLQGPRTAYGYT

v_call: TRBV7-3
j_call: TRBJ1-1
cdr3_aa: ASSETSLNTEAF

v_call: TRBV3-1/TRBV3-2
j_call: TRBJ1-2
cdr3_aa: ASSQPLRRSGDYGYT

v_call: TRBV5-4
j_call: TRBJ2-1
cdr3_aa: ASSLPAVQRDNEQF

v_call: TRBV3-1/TRBV3-2
j_call: TRBJ2-5
cdr3_aa: ASSQGLVGETQY

v_call: TRBV5-4
j_call: TRBJ2-7
cdr3_aa: ASSTGGNRYEQY

v_call: TRBV4-1
j_call: TRBJ2-1
cdr3_aa: ASSQPAGSYNEQF

v_call: TRBV6-1
j_call: TRBJ2-2
cdr3_aa: ASSEGTGGTGELF

v_call: TRBV5-4
j_call: TRBJ2-1
cdr3_aa: ASSFLGRGLSYNEQF

v_call: TRBV30
j_call: TRBJ1-1
cdr3_aa: AWSTDMNTEAF

v_call: TRBV5-1
j_call: TRBJ1-3
cdr3_aa: ASSLGGTSSGNTIY

v_call: TRBV10-3
j_call: TRBJ1-1
cdr3_aa: ASQTDGDTEAF

v_call: TRBV19
j_call: TRBJ2-5
cdr3_aa: ASSIRYQETQY

v_call: TRBV5-4
j_call: TRBJ1-2
cdr3_aa: ASSLAGGVVWGYT

v_call: TRBV28
j_call: TRBJ1-3
cdr3_aa: ASSLWDGPGNTIY

v_call: TRBV5-5
j_call: TRBJ2-1
cdr3_aa: ASSLDLSLEYNEQF

v_call: TRBV5-5
j_call: TRBJ2-5
cdr3_aa: ASRGLWAGETQY

v_call: TRBV9
j_call: TRBJ2-7
cdr3_aa: ASSVVGEGARYEQY

v_call: TRBV11-2
j_call: TRBJ2-7
cdr3_aa: ASSYPYLAEGWEQY

v_call: TRBV6-5
j_call: TRBJ2-1
cdr3_aa: ASSFHLYNEQF

v_call: TRBV5-1
j_call: TRBJ2-7
cdr3_aa: ASSLDRSSYEQY

v_call: TRBV5-4
j_call: TRBJ2-3
cdr3_aa: ASSLGDIPDTQY

v_call: TRBV20-1
j_call: TRBJ1-5
cdr3_aa: SASNRGSNQPQH

v_call: TRBV5-6
j_call: TRBJ1-2
cdr3_aa: ASSSGPLGYT

v_call: TRBV9
j_call: TRBJ1-1
cdr3_aa: ASSVDIRQESNTEAF

v_call: TRBV5-4
j_call: TRBJ2-5
cdr3_aa: ASSPDRVLTQY

v_call: TRBV5-5
j_call: TRBJ1-1
cdr3_aa: ASSSNRGHTEAF

v_call: TRBV11-2
j_call: TRBJ1-4
cdr3_aa: ASSFRGINEKLF

v_call: TRBV7-3
j_call: TRBJ2-3
cdr3_aa: ASSLTWASRDTQY

v_call: TRBV2
j_call: TRBJ1-4
cdr3_aa: ASSEAQTSSLF

v_call: TRBV6-6
j_call: TRBJ1-3
cdr3_aa: ASSYSRGPGNTIY

v_call: TRBV7-2
j_call: TRBJ2-7
cdr3_aa: ASSRDRSSYEQY

v_call: TRBV5-4
j_call: TRBJ1-2
cdr3_aa: ASSFSGSADLYGYT